One and the same sample provided the 32 T cell receptor beta chains below, sequenced in a study of OX40 agonist ivuxolimab in advanced cancers. Libraries were prepared by immunoSEQ multiplex PCR; TCRdb keeps only in-frame clonotypes and omits some of them. This sample has tens of thousands of clones, with roughly 85% found just once. Sample: CD4+ or CD8+ T cells sorted from blood, taken in a trial of the OX40 agonist ivuxolimab. These receptors were collected from an adult with an advanced solid tumor such as melanoma, head and neck, liver or kidney cancer.

The chain recombines TRBV7-8 with TRBJ1-3; no clear D gene. Trimming stripped 2 bases from V and 0 bases from J, with 8 bases between. This CDR3 spans 15 amino acids. Germline V gene data show CDR1 as SGHVS and CDR2 as FQNEAQ. CDR3 region: CASSLYGDSGNTIYF. The CDR3 DNA sequence: TGTGCCAGCAGCTTATACGGAGACTCTGGAAACACCATATATTTT.

The chain employs TRBV28 and TRBJ1-4; a possible D gene is TRBD1 (5 bases). The V and J ends lost 2 bases and 0 bases respectively, with 10 bases between them. Looked up from germline, CDR1 is MDHEN and CDR2 is SYDVKM. CDR3 length: 16 residues. The CDR3 DNA reads as TGTGCCAGCAGTTTACGTGACAGTTCAACTAATGAAAAACTGTTTTTT. Translating gives CASSLRDSSTNEKLFF.

This clone showed up just a few times. The rearrangement uses TRBV7-9 and TRBJ1-2, with D maybe TRBD1 (5 bases). The CDR3 sequence is 14 residues long. CDR1 SEHNR and CDR2 FQNEAQ come from the germline V gene (reference sequence). The ends were cut back, 5 bases at V and 7 bases at J, with 17 bases in the middle. The CDR3 sequence: CASSPQVREFGYTF. The CDR3 DNA reads TGTGCCAGCAGCCCACAGGTCAGGGAATTTGGCTACACCTTC.

This rearrangement joins TRBV25-1 to TRBJ1-4, with TRBD1 matching 7 bases. With V trimmed by 3 bases and J by 4 bases, 5 bases remained unmatched. This CDR3 has 15 residues. Germline loops: CDR1 MGHDK, CDR2 SYGVNS. As DNA, the CDR3 is TGTGCCAGCAGTGATCCCGGGACAGATAATGAAAAACTGTTTTTT. Residues: CASSDPGTDNEKLFF. The variable domain in full, with the rest retrieved from reference TRBV25-1 and TRBJ1-4, is EADIYQTPRYLVIGTGKKITLECSQTMGHDKMYWYQQDPGMELHLIHYSYGVNSTEKGDLSSESTVSRIRTEHFPLTLESARPSHTSQYLCASSDPGTDNEKLFFGSGTQLSVL.

This clone was counted only a few times. The J gene is TRBJ2-3, the V gene TRBV5-1; 9 nucleotides match TRBD2. The V gene's germline CDR1 is SGHRS and CDR2 YFSETQ. V was pared by 4 bases and J by 1 base, with 7 bases of the junction left unmatched. The CDR3 spans 16 residues. The CDR3 DNA reads as TGCGCCAGCAGCCCAACCCGGACTAGCGGCACAGATACGCAGTATTTT. Protein product: CASSPTRTSGTDTQYF.

The V gene is TRBV28, the J gene TRBJ1-1; perhaps TRBD1 as D (5 bases). The CDR3 totals 15 residues. V gave up 5 bases and J gave up 5 bases, with 18 bases separating them. Germline V gives CDR1 MDHEN, CDR2 SYDVKM. The chain's CDR3 is CASSLTGTAGTEAFF. The CDR3 nucleotides read TGTGCCAGCAGTCTTACCGGGACCGCGGGGACTGAAGCTTTCTTT.

V gene TRBV10-3 combines with J gene TRBJ1-1; D not resolved. Trimming cost V 3 bases and J 0 bases, with 14 bases left between them. This CDR3 has 16 residues. The germline gives CDR1 ENHRY, CDR2 SYGVKD. CDR3 loop: CAISDEGLLLNTEAFF. CDR3 bases: TGTGCCATCAGTGACGAGGGATTACTGTTGAACACTGAAGCTTTCTTT.

J is TRBJ2-3 and V is TRBV28, with TRBD2 as a possible D gene (5 bases). CDR1 and CDR2 from the germline V gene are MDHEN and SYDVKM. This CDR3 is 14 amino acids long. V lost 3 bases to trimming and J lost 6 bases, with 13 bases between them. This CDR3 is CASSFGAGGDTQYF. In DNA, the CDR3 is TGTGCCAGCAGTTTTGGTGCAGGCGGGGATACGCAGTATTTT.

The V call is TRBV5-4, the J call TRBJ2-5, with D possibly TRBD1 on 5 matching bases. With 4 bases removed from V and 5 bases from J, the gap between germline ends came to 12 bases. Germline lookup yields CDR1 SGHNT and CDR2 YYREEE (reference sequence). This CDR3 is 13 amino acids long. The CDR3 sequence is CASSGQGGETQYF. Written as DNA, the CDR3 is TGTGCCAGCAGCGGGCAGGGTGGCGAGACCCAGTACTTC.

The CDR3 DNA is TGCGCCAGCAGCCCGGGACAGCCTAACACAGATACGCAGTATTTT. This codes for CASSPGQPNTDTQYF. V and J are TRBV5-1 and TRBJ2-3; 7 positions agree with TRBD1. The CDR3 totals 15 residues. Germline CDR1 reads SGHRS; CDR2 reads YFSETQ. Germline trimming cut 4 bases from V and 2 bases from J; bases unmatched to any gene: 7.

The chain carries TRBV5-1 and TRBJ1-2, with D perhaps matching TRBD1 (5 bases). V lost 4 bases to trimming and J lost 4 bases, with 14 bases between them. This CDR3 contains 14 residues. CDR1 is SGHRS and CDR2 is YFSETQ in the germline V gene. CDR3 nucleotides: TGCGCCAGCAGCCGCTCGACAGAATTCTATGGCTACACCTTC. Its translation: CASSRSTEFYGYTF.

CDR3 protein: CASSQSLNTHNEQFF. CDR3 sequence (DNA): TGCGCCAGCAGTCAATCTCTTAACACCCACAATGAGCAGTTCTTC. The chain employs TRBV23-1 and TRBJ2-1; D gene ambiguous. Being an ORF, TRBV23-1 has a function that is uncertain. The length of the CDR3 is 15 residues. With 0 bases removed from V and 5 bases from J, the gap between germline ends came to 11 bases.

The chain is built from TRBV4-2 and TRBJ1-6; maybe TRBD1 (6 bases). CDR1 and CDR2 (germline): LGHNA, YNFKEQ. Trimming left V 4 bases short and J 7 bases short, with 17 bases between. The CDR3 covers 16 residues. CDR3 residues: CASSPHLGALNSPLHF. The DNA of the CDR3 is TGTGCCAGCAGCCCTCATTTGGGGGCGCTGAATTCACCCCTCCACTTT.

The gene calls are TRBV6-5 and TRBJ2-5; D tentatively fits TRBD1 or TRBD2 (5 bases each). There are 13 residues in the CDR3. Germline CDR1 MNHEY, CDR2 SVGAGI. The V end lost 4 bases, the J end lost 0 bases, and 6 bases lay between the germline ends. The CDR3 region has the DNA TGTGCCAGCAGTTGGGGGAACCAAGAGACCCAGTACTTC. Amino acids: CASSWGNQETQYF.

The rearrangement joins TRBV29-1 to TRBJ2-7; 8 nucleotides line up with TRBD2. Germline assignment: CDR1 SQVTM and CDR2 ANQGSEA. V shed 0 bases and J 5 bases; nucleotides not matched to a gene: 9. The CDR3 loop spans 15 amino acids. For the CDR3, the DNA is TGCAGCGTTGAAGATCCGTCTAGCGGGCTGAACGAGCAGTACTTC. This translates into CSVEDPSSGLNEQYF.

The gene calls are TRBV14 and TRBJ2-5; 9 bases are shared with TRBD1. CDR3 length: 14 residues. The germline CDR1 and CDR2 sequences are SGHDN and FVKESK. Germline trimming cut 5 bases from V and 5 bases from J; bases unmatched to any gene: 6. The CDR3 DNA reads TGTGCCAGCAGCACTGACAGGGGGATCGAGACCCAGTACTTC. Its translation is CASSTDRGIETQYF.

This chain uses TRBV5-4 with TRBJ2-7, with TRBD2 matching over 9 bases. V dropped 1 base and J dropped 6; count of bases not matched to a gene: 5. This CDR3 spans 14 amino acids. In germline, CDR1 is SGHNT, CDR2 YYREEE (reference sequence). The CDR3 sequence is CASSLWLAGSEQYF. The CDR3 nucleotides are TGTGCCAGCAGCTTGTGGCTAGCGGGGAGCGAGCAGTACTTC.

The genes are TRBV5-6 and TRBJ1-1; a weak D match, TRBD1 (5 bases). This CDR3 comprises 14 residues. The V end lost 0 bases, the J end lost 7 bases, and 13 bases lay between the germline ends. Germline values: CDR1 SGHDT, CDR2 YYEEEE. As DNA, the CDR3 is TGTGCCAGCAGCTTGGTTGTGACGGGGGGTGAAGCTTTCTTT. This encodes CASSLVVTGGEAFF.

The rearrangement uses TRBV27 and TRBJ2-7; 9 bases map to TRBD1. Trimming at V came to 4 bases and at J to 2 bases, leaving 3 bases not matched to a gene. This CDR3 has 14 amino acids. The germline gives CDR1 MNHEY, CDR2 SMNVEV (reference sequence). CDR3 region: CASSYRGQAYEQYF. In DNA form, the CDR3 reads TGTGCCAGCAGTTACAGGGGGCAGGCCTACGAGCAGTACTTC.

The J gene is TRBJ2-7, the V gene TRBV5-5, with TRBD1 identical over 7 bases. The V and J ends lost 5 bases and 7 bases, in that order; junction bases with no gene match: 12. Germline CDR1 and CDR2: SGHKS and YYEKEE (reference sequence). This CDR3 is built from 14 residues. The CDR3 protein is CASRRQGGAREQYF. CDR3 nucleotide sequence: TGTGCCAGCAGAAGACAGGGTGGGGCCCGGGAGCAGTACTTC.

V is TRBV12-5 and J is TRBJ2-1; D is uncertain. Germline V gives CDR1 LGHNT, CDR2 FRNRAP. The V end lost 2 bases, the J end lost 10 bases, and 6 bases lay between the germline ends. CDR3 length equals 11 residues. Here the CDR3 reads CASGLPREQFF. DNA for the CDR3: TGTGCTAGTGGTTTGCCTCGAGAGCAGTTCTTC.

This chain joins TRBV23-1 and TRBJ2-3, with 7 bases matching TRBD2. TRBV23-1 is recorded as an ORF, its role being uncertain. The CDR3 has 15 residues. V gave up 8 bases and J gave up 2 bases; unmatched junction bases: 10. The CDR3 DNA reads TGCGCCAGCCCGGGGGGTTCAGGGCACACAGATACGCAGTATTTT. Its protein is CASPGGSGHTDTQYF.

The sample holds one count of this clone. The chain uses TRBV30 and TRBJ2-3; the D is unclear. V gave up 0 bases and J gave up 2 bases, with 12 bases separating them. This CDR3 has 15 residues. Germline V gives CDR1 GTSNPN, CDR2 SVGIG (reference sequence). As DNA, the CDR3 is TGTGCCTGGAGTGTCTTCGATAACCCCACAGATACGCAGTATTTT. As protein: CAWSVFDNPTDTQYF.

CDR3 in DNA: TGTGCCAGCAGTCGGGGGCAAGGATCGGCACCCCTCCACTTT. Amino acid sequence: CASSRGQGSAPLHF. The chain uses TRBV6-1 and TRBJ1-6; tentative D call: TRBD1 (6 bases). Trimming took off 5 bases at V and 11 bases at J, with 16 bases between the two ends. The germline CDR1 and CDR2 sequences are MNHNS and SASEGT. There are 14 residues in the CDR3.

The chain couples TRBV7-2 to TRBJ2-1; 8 positions agree with TRBD2. The CDR3 runs to 12 residues. The V gene end was trimmed by 3 bases and the J gene end by 13 bases; junction bases not matched to a gene: 5. Germline-derived CDR1 and CDR2 are SGHTA and FQGNSA. The CDR3 nucleotides are TGTGCCAGCAGCTTGGCCCTAGCGGGTCAGTTCTTC. Encoded protein: CASSLALAGQFF.

The V and J genes are TRBV2 and TRBJ2-1; D is unresolved. V was trimmed by 5 bases and J by 3 bases, leaving 8 bases between them. Germline V CDR1 and CDR2: SNHLY, FYNNEI. The CDR3 runs 13 residues. The DNA for the CDR3 is TGTGCCAGCAGTCCCAGCCTCTACAATGAGCAGTTCTTC. Amino acids: CASSPSLYNEQFF.

The chain recombines TRBV5-6 with TRBJ2-1, with 11 bases that match TRBD2. CDR1 and CDR2 (germline): SGHDT, YYEEEE. The CDR3 extends over 15 amino acids. The V segment lost 0 bases and the J segment 9 bases; nucleotides outside the gene matches: 5. CDR3 nucleotide sequence: TGTGCCAGCAGCTTGGGTAGCGGGAGGGGCGGTGAGCAGTTCTTC. It yields the protein CASSLGSGRGGEQFF.

The table lists this clone with a few counts. This rearrangement joins TRBV18 to TRBJ1-2, with D possibly being TRBD1 (5 bases). CDR1 is KGHSH and CDR2 is LQKENI in the germline V gene. V was shortened by 5 bases and J by 3 bases, with 13 bases between the two germline ends. There are 14 residues in the CDR3. Here the CDR3 DNA reads TGTGCCAGCTCATCACAGGAGAGCCACTATGGCTACACCTTC. Protein sequence: CASSSQESHYGYTF.

The gene calls are TRBV14 and TRBJ2-3; D gene unclear. CDR3 length: 14 amino acids. The germline CDR1 and CDR2 sequences are SGHDN and FVKESK. V was cut by 0 bases and J by 6 bases, with 10 bases left in between. CDR3 nucleotide sequence: TGTGCCAGCAGCCAAGATTTCGGGCGGGATACGCAGTATTTT. This encodes CASSQDFGRDTQYF. Complete variable domain (other parts from reference TRBV14 and TRBJ2-3): EAGVTQFPSHSVIEKGQTVTLRCDPISGHDNLYWYRRVMGKEIKFLLHFVKESKQDESGMPNNRFLAERTGGTYSTLKVQPAELEDSGVYFCASSQDFGRDTQYFGPGTRLTVL.

The chain links TRBV7-6 to TRBJ1-4; D uncertain. This CDR3 is 13 amino acids long. V was clipped by 5 bases and J by 8 bases, with 12 bases between them. Germline lookup yields CDR1 SGHVS and CDR2 FNYEAQ. CDR3 sequence: CASSGSGGEKLFF. The DNA of the CDR3 is TGTGCCAGCAGCGGCTCCGGCGGAGAAAAACTGTTTTTT. Full variable domain (remainder filled in from reference TRBV7-6 and TRBJ1-4): GAGVSQSPRYKVTKRGQDVALRCDPISGHVSLYWYRQALGQGPEFLTYFNYEAQQDKSGLPNDRFSAERPEGSISTLTIQRTEQRDSAMYRCASSGSGGEKLFFGSGTQLSVL.

The chain carries TRBV11-2 and TRBJ2-1, with 7 bases lining up with TRBD2. The trim removed 5 bases at V and 12 bases at J, leaving 16 bases unmatched. In germline, CDR1 is SGHAT, CDR2 FQNNGV. This CDR3 spans 15 amino acids. This CDR3 is CASSPSPGGWMRQFF. CDR3 coding DNA: TGTGCCAGCAGCCCCAGTCCGGGAGGATGGATGAGGCAGTTCTTC.

This clone was counted a few times. V and J are TRBV4-2 and TRBJ2-7; 14 positions match TRBD2. After removal of 4 bases from V and 0 bases from J, the junction contained 5 bases not matched to a gene. The CDR3 is 17 residues long. Germline assignment: CDR1 LGHNA and CDR2 YNFKEQ. The CDR3, as DNA: TGTGCCAGCAGCCCCCTAGGGACTAGCGGGAGCTCCTACGAGCAGTACTTC. This encodes CASSPLGTSGSSYEQYF.